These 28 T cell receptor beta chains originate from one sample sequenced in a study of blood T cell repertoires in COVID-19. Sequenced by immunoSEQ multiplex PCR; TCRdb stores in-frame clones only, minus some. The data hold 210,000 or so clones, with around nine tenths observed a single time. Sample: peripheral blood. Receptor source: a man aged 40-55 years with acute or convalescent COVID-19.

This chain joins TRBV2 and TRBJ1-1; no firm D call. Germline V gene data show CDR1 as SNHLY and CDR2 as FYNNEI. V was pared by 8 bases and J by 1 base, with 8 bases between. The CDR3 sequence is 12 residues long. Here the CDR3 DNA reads TGTGCCAGCCCTATTCGGAACACTGAAGCTTTCTTT. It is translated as CASPIRNTEAFF.

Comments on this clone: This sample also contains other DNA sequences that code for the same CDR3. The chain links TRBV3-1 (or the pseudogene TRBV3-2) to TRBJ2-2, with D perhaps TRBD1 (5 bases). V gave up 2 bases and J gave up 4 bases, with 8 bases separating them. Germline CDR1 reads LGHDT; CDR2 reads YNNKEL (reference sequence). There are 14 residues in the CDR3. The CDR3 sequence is CASSQRGSTGELFF. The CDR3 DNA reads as TGTGCCAGCAGCCAAAGGGGTTCCACCGGGGAGCTGTTTTTT.

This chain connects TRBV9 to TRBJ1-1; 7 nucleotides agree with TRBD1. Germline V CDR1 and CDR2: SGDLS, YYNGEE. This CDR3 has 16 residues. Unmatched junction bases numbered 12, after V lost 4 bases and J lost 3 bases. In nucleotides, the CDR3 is TGTGCCAGCAGCCCAATAAGAAGCAGGGGGTACACTGAAGCTTTCTTT. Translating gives CASSPIRSRGYTEAFF.

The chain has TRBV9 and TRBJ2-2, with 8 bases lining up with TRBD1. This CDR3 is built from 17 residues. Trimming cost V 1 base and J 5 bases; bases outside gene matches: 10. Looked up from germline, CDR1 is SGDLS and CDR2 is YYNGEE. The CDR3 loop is CASSVTNRGSRTGELFF. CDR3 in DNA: TGTGCCAGCAGCGTAACTAACAGGGGGTCGAGAACCGGGGAGCTGTTTTTT.

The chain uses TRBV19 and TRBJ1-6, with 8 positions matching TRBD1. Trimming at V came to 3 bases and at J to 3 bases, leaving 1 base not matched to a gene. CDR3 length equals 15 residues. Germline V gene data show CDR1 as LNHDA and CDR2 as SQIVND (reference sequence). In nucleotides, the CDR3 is TGTGCCAGTAGTATCGACAGGGGCTATAATTCACCCCTCCACTTT. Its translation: CASSIDRGYNSPLHF.

CDR3 protein: CASSQDNPNTDTQYF. The CDR3 nucleotides read TGTGCCAGCAGCCAAGATAATCCTAACACAGATACGCAGTATTTT. The rearrangement joins TRBV4-2 to TRBJ2-3; D gene ambiguous. The germline V gene encodes CDR1 LGHNA and CDR2 YNFKEQ. The V gene lost 0 bases and the J gene lost 2 bases, with 9 bases spanning the gap. This CDR3 has 15 residues.

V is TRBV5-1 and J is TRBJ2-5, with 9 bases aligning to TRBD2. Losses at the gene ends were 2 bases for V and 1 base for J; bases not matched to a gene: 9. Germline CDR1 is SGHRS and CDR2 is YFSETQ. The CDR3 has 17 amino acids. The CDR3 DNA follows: TGCGCCAGCAGCTTTGCGGGGGGGGCCGGGGGCCAAGAGACCCAGTACTTC. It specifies CASSFAGGAGGQETQYF.

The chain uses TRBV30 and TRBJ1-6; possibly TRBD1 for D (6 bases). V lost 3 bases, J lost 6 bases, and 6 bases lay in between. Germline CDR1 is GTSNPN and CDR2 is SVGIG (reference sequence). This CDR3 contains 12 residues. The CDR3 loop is CAWRGGNSPLHF. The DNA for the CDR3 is TGTGCCTGGAGAGGGGGTAATTCACCCCTCCACTTT.

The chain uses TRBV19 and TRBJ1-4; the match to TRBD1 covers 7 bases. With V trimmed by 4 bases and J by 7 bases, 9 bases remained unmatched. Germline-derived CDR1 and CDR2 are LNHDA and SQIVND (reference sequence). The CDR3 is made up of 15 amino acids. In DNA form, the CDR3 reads TGTGCCAGTAGTAGACGACAGGGTCGGGCTGAAAAACTGTTTTTT. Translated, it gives CASSRRQGRAEKLFF.

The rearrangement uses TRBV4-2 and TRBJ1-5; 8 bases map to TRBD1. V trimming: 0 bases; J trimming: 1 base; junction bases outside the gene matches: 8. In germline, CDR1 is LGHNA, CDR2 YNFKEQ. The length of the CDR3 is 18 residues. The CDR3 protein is CASSQDAQGAWSNQPQHF. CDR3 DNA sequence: TGTGCCAGCAGCCAAGATGCCCAGGGGGCTTGGAGCAATCAGCCCCAGCATTTT.

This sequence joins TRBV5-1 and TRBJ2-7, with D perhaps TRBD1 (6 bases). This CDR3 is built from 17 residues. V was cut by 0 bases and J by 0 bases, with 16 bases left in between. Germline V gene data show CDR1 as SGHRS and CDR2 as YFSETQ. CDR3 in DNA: TGCGCCAGCAGCTTGGTTTCGGGGACACAAAGCTCCTACGAGCAGTACTTC. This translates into CASSLVSGTQSSYEQYF. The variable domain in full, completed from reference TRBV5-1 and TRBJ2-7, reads KAGVTQTPRYLIKTRGQQVTLSCSPISGHRSVSWYQQTPGQGLQFLFEYFSETQRNKGNFPGRFSGRQFSNSRSEMNVSTLELGDSALYLCASSLVSGTQSSYEQYFGPGTRLTVT.

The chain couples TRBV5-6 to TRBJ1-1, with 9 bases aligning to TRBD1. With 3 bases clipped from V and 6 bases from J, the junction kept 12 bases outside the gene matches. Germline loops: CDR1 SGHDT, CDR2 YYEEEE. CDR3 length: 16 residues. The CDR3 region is CASSSFRDRVSAEAFF. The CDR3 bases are TGTGCCAGCAGCTCCTTCCGGGACAGGGTGTCGGCTGAAGCTTTCTTT.

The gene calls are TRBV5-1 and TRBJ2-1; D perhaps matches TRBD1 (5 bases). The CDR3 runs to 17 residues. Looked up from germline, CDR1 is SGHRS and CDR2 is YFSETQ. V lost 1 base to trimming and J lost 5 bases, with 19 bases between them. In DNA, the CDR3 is TGCGCCAGCAGCTTGTTAGTCACTGCTGGGGCGGACAATGAGCAGTTCTTC. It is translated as CASSLLVTAGADNEQFF.

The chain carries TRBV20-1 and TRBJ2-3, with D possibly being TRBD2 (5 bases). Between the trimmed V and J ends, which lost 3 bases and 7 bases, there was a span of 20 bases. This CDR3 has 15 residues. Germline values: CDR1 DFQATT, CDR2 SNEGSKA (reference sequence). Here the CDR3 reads CSASTDSVAGYTQYF. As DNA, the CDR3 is TGCAGTGCTAGTACGGACTCTGTTGCTGGATATACGCAGTATTTT.

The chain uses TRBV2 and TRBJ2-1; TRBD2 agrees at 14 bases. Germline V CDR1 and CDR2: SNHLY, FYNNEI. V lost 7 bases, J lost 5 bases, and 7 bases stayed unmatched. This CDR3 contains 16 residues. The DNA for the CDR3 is TGTGCCAGCATTGACGGACTAGCGGGGGGTAACAATGAGCAGTTCTTC. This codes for CASIDGLAGGNNEQFF.

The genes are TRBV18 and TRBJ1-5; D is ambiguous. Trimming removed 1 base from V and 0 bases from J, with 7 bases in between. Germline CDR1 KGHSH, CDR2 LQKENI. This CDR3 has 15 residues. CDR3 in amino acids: CASSPRRDSNQPQHF. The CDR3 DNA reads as TGTGCCAGCTCACCACGACGGGATAGCAATCAGCCCCAGCATTTT.

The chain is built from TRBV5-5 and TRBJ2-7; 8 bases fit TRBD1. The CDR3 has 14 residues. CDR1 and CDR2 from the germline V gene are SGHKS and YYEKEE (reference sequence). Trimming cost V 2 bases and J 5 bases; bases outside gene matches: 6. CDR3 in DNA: TGTGCCAGCAGCTTCTTGGTGGACAGGGACGAGCAGTACTTC. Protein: CASSFLVDRDEQYF.

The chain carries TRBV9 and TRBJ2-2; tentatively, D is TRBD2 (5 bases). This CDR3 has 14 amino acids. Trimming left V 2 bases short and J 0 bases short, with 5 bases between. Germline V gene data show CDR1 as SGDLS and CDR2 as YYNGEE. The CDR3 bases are TGTGCCAGCAGCGTGGACTCGAACACCGGGGAGCTGTTTTTT. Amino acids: CASSVDSNTGELFF. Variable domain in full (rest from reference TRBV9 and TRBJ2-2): DSGVTQTPKHLITATGQRVTLRCSPRSGDLSVYWYQQSLDQGLQFLIQYYNGEERAKGNILERFSAQQFPDLHSELNLSSLELGDSALYFCASSVDSNTGELFFGEGSRLTVL.

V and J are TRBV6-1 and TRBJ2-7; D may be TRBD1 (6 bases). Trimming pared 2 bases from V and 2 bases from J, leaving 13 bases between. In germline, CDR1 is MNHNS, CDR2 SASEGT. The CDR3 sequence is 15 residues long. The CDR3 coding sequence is TGTGCCAGCAGTGAACGGCCAGGGGAGCCCTACGAGCAGTACTTC. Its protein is CASSERPGEPYEQYF.

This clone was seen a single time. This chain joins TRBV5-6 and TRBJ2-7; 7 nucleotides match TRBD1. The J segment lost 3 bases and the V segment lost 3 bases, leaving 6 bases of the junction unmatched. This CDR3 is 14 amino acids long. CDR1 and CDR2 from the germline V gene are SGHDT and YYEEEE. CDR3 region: CASSSRDSRYEQYF. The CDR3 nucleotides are TGTGCCAGCAGCTCCCGGGACAGTCGCTACGAGCAGTACTTC. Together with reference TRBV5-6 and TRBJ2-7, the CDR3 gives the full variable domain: DAGVTQSPTHLIKTRGQQVTLRCSPKSGHDTVSWYQQALGQGPQFIFQYYEEEERQRGNFPDRFSGHQFPNYSSELNVNALLLGDSALYLCASSSRDSRYEQYFGPGTRLTVT.

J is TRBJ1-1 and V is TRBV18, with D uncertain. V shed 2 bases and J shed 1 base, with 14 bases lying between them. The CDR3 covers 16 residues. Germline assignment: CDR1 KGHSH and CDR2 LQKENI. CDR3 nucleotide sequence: TGTGCCAGCTCACCAACGCAGGTGAGTGGGAACACTGAAGCTTTCTTT. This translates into CASSPTQVSGNTEAFF.

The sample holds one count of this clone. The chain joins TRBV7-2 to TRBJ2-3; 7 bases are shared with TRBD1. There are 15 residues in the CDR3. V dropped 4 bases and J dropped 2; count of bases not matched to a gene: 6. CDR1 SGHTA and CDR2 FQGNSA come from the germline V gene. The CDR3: CASSSDRAITDTQYF. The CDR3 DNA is TGTGCCAGCAGCTCTGACAGGGCGATCACAGATACGCAGTATTTT. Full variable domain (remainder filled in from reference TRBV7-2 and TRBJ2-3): GAGVSQSPSNKVTEKGKDVELRCDPISGHTALYWYRQSLGQGLEFLIYFQGNSAPDKSGLPSDRFSAERTGGSVSTLTIQRTQQEDSAVYLCASSSDRAITDTQYFGPGTRLTVL.

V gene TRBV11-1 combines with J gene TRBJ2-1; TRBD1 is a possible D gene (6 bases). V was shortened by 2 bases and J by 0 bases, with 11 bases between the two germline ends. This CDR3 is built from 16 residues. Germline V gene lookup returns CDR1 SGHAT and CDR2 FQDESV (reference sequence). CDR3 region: CASSLMDRSSYNEQFF. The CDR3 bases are TGTGCCAGCAGCTTAATGGACAGAAGCTCCTACAATGAGCAGTTCTTC.

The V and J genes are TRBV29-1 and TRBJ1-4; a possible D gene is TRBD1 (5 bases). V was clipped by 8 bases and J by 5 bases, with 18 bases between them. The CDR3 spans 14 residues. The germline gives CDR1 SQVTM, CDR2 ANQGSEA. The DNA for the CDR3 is TGCAGCACCTGGGGGGTCTACTACAATGAAAAACTGTTTTTT. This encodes CSTWGVYYNEKLFF.

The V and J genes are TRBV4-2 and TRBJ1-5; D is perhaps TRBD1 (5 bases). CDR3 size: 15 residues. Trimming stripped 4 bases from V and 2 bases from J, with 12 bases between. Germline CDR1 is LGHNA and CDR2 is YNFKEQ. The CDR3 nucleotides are TGTGCCAGCAGCCCGGGTAGGGGTGGCAATCAGCCCCAGCATTTT. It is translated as CASSPGRGGNQPQHF.

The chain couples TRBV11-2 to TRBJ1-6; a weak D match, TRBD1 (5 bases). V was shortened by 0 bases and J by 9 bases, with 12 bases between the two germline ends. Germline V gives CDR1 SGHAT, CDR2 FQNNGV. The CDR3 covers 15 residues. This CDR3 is CASSLEGPGSSPLHF. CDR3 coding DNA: TGTGCCAGCAGCTTAGAGGGACCCGGGAGTTCACCCCTCCACTTT.

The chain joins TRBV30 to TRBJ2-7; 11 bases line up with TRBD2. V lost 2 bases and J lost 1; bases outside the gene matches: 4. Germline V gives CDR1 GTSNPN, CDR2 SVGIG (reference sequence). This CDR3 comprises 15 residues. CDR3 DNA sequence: TGTGCCTGGAGTTGGTCTAGCGGGGGGTCCTACGAGCAGTACTTC. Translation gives CAWSWSSGGSYEQYF.

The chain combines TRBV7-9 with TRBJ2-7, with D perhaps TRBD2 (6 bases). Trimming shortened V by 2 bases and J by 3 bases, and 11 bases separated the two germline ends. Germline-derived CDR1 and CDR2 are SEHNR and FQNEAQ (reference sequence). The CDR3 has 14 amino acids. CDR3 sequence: CASSLSGRNYEQYF. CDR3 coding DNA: TGTGCCAGCAGCTTATCGGGGAGGAACTACGAGCAGTACTTC.